One sample yielded the 18 T cell receptor beta chains listed below, sequenced in a study of OX40 agonist ivuxolimab in advanced cancers. Clones were sequenced by immunoSEQ multiplex PCR, and TCRdb holds only the in-frame ones, with some missing. Of about 34,000 clones in the sample, over 75% are singletons; the top ten hold 10% to 11%. The sample was CD4+ or CD8+ T cells sorted from blood, taken in a trial of the OX40 agonist ivuxolimab. These receptor sequences come from an adult with an advanced solid tumor such as melanoma, head and neck, liver or kidney cancer.

V and J are TRBV5-5 and TRBJ1-2, with D possibly being TRBD1 (6 bases). CDR3 length equals 14 residues. Germline lookup yields CDR1 SGHKS and CDR2 YYEKEE (reference sequence). Trimming removed 4 bases at V and 4 bases at J, with 14 bases between. The CDR3 sequence: CASSLRDTGYGYTF. The CDR3 DNA reads as TGTGCCAGCAGCCTCCGGGACACCGGCTATGGCTACACCTTC.

The chain is built from TRBV28 and TRBJ2-3; D call uncertain. Germline V gene sequence: CDR1 MDHEN, CDR2 SYDVKM. Trimming took off 4 bases at V and 0 bases at J, with 11 bases between the two ends. This CDR3 has 15 residues. The chain's CDR3 is CASSSYYQSTDTQYF. CDR3 bases: TGTGCCAGCAGTTCATACTACCAGAGCACAGATACGCAGTATTTT.

This clone was recorded a few times. The V and J genes are TRBV30 and TRBJ1-2; TRBD1 matches at 7 bases. Germline lookup yields CDR1 GTSNPN and CDR2 SVGIG (reference sequence). J was trimmed by 2 bases and V by 5 bases; bases with no gene match: 11. CDR3 size: 15 residues. The CDR3 bases are TGTGCCTGGGGCGGAAGAATGGGACAGAACTATGGCTACACCTTC. This sequence encodes CAWGGRMGQNYGYTF.

This clone was seen only a few times. The rearrangement links TRBV6-1 to TRBJ2-3; tentatively, D is TRBD1 or TRBD2 (5 bases each). The CDR3 is 12 amino acids. Trimming shortened V by 6 bases and J by 6 bases, and 10 bases separated the two germline ends. Germline-derived CDR1 and CDR2 are MNHNS and SASEGT. The CDR3 DNA follows: TGTGCCAGCAGGGGGGTTCAGGATACGCAGTATTTT. Amino acid sequence: CASRGVQDTQYF.

V and J are TRBV6-1 and TRBJ2-7; TRBD1 matches 10 bases. Germline assignment: CDR1 MNHNS and CDR2 SASEGT. Losses at the gene ends were 4 bases for V and 4 bases for J; bases not matched to a gene: 4. The CDR3 covers 14 residues. The CDR3 region has the DNA TGTGCCAGCAGTGGGACAGGGGGTCCTTACGAGCAGTACTTC. This sequence encodes CASSGTGGPYEQYF.

CDR3 in amino acids: CASSLEAEGRGTEAFF. The DNA for the CDR3 is TGCGCCAGCAGCTTGGAAGCGGAGGGGAGAGGAACTGAAGCTTTCTTT. The J gene is TRBJ1-1, the V gene TRBV5-1; D is perhaps TRBD1 (5 bases). V lost 0 bases and J 5 bases, leaving 17 bases between the germline ends. Germline CDR1 reads SGHRS; CDR2 reads YFSETQ. The CDR3 runs 16 residues.

The CDR3 spells CASSLEGSGNTIYF. The CDR3, as DNA: TGTGCCAGCAGTCTTGAAGGCTCTGGAAACACCATATATTTT. The chain employs TRBV6-1 and TRBJ1-3; no firm D call. Germline-derived CDR1 and CDR2 are MNHNS and SASEGT. The V gene lost 5 bases and the J gene lost 0 bases, with 8 bases spanning the gap. The CDR3 extends over 14 amino acids.

The V call is TRBV4-1, the J call TRBJ2-1; TRBD1 matches 9 bases. This CDR3 is built from 15 residues. CDR1 and CDR2 from the germline V gene are MGHRA and YSYEKL. V shed 3 bases and J 1 base; nucleotides not matched to a gene: 1. CDR3 loop: CASSHGTGSYNEQFF. CDR3 bases: TGCGCCAGCAGCCACGGGACAGGGTCCTACAATGAGCAGTTCTTC.

To note about this clone: The junction does not match germline at one end; this may be a read error. This chain connects TRBV2 to TRBJ1-1; tentative D call: TRBD1 (5 bases). CDR3 size: 14 residues. CDR1 is SNHLY, CDR2 FYNNEI, per germline. DNA for the CDR3: TGTGCCAGCTGGCTGTGGGACGCGGACACTGAGGCTTTCTTT. It translates to CASWLWDADTEAFF.

This sequence joins TRBV29-1 and TRBJ2-3; 9 nucleotides line up with TRBD1. The CDR3 is 12 residues long. The V gene's germline CDR1 is SQVTM and CDR2 ANQGSEA. In DNA, the CDR3 is TGCAGTAAAACAGGGGGCTCAGATACGCAGTATTTT. This translates into CSKTGGSDTQYF.

The chain links TRBV2 to TRBJ1-2, with D tentatively TRBD1 (5 bases). Germline V gives CDR1 SNHLY, CDR2 FYNNEI. Trimming took off 2 bases at V and 4 bases at J, with 11 bases between the two ends. The CDR3 runs 14 residues. The CDR3 nucleotides are TGTGCCAGCAGTGAATCAACAGGCATCTATGGCTACACCTTC. Translation: CASSESTGIYGYTF.

The rearrangement uses TRBV2 and TRBJ1-5; D possibly corresponds to TRBD1 (5 bases). V was shortened by 7 bases and J by 1 base, with 11 bases between the two germline ends. The V gene's germline CDR1 is SNHLY and CDR2 FYNNEI. This CDR3 contains 14 residues. The CDR3 coding sequence is TGTGCCAGCATGTGGGGCCCGAGCAATCAGCCCCAGCATTTT. This gives the protein CASMWGPSNQPQHF.

The gene calls are TRBV7-9 and TRBJ2-1; unclear D gene. V lost 5 bases and J 8 bases, leaving 13 bases between the germline ends. CDR1 and CDR2 (germline): SEHNR, FQNEAQ (reference sequence). The CDR3 has 13 amino acids. CDR3 in DNA: TGTGCCAGCAGCCCCCTGAGTGTGGATGAGCAGTTCTTC. This translates into CASSPLSVDEQFF. Full variable domain (outside the CDR3, taken from reference TRBV7-9 and TRBJ2-1): DTGVSQNPRHKITKRGQNVTFRCDPISEHNRLYWYRQTLGQGPEFLTYFQNEAQLEKSRLLSDRFSAERPKGSFSTLEIQRTEQGDSAMYLCASSPLSVDEQFFGPGTRLTVL.

The chain employs TRBV5-1 and TRBJ2-7; unclear D gene. CDR3 length: 13 amino acids. Per the germline V gene, CDR1 is SGHRS and CDR2 is YFSETQ. V dropped 1 base and J dropped 6 bases, with 11 bases sitting between them. Here the CDR3 DNA reads TGCGCCAGCAGCTTGCCAGGAGACGGCGAGCAGTACTTC. This translates into CASSLPGDGEQYF.

J is TRBJ1-2 and V is TRBV7-9; possible D gene TRBD1, 5 bases. Deletions cut 4 bases from V and 5 bases from J, with 17 bases between. This CDR3 has 15 amino acids. Germline CDR1 SEHNR, CDR2 FQNEAQ (reference sequence). The CDR3 loop reads CASSSRDEYLYGYTF. Written as DNA, the CDR3 is TGTGCCAGCAGCTCACGGGACGAATACCTATATGGCTACACCTTC.

The CDR3 loop reads CASSLGAGGGARETQYF. CDR3 bases: TGTGCCAGCAGCTTGGGAGCGGGCGGGGGGGCCCGGGAGACCCAGTACTTC. The chain couples TRBV5-6 to TRBJ2-5; 9 bases fit TRBD2. CDR3 length: 17 residues. With V trimmed by 0 bases and J by 5 bases, 11 bases remained unmatched. The V gene's germline CDR1 is SGHDT and CDR2 YYEEEE.

The chain has TRBV28 and TRBJ1-2, with 7 positions matching TRBD1. This CDR3 region has 16 residues. From germline, CDR1 is MDHEN and CDR2 SYDVKM. The V segment lost 5 bases and the J segment 0 bases; nucleotides outside the gene matches: 9. In DNA, the CDR3 is TGTGCCAGCAGTCTCCATACCGGGACAGCTAACTATGGCTACACCTTC. Protein product: CASSLHTGTANYGYTF.

The gene calls are TRBV5-1 and TRBJ1-4; D is unresolved. The CDR3 has 14 amino acids. Trimming shortened V by 2 bases and J by 12 bases, and 17 bases separated the two germline ends. Germline V gene lookup returns CDR1 SGHRS and CDR2 YFSETQ. CDR3 DNA: TGCGCCAGCAGCTTCCGATCCGCGGGCAGCCAACTGTTTTTT. Translated: CASSFRSAGSQLFF.